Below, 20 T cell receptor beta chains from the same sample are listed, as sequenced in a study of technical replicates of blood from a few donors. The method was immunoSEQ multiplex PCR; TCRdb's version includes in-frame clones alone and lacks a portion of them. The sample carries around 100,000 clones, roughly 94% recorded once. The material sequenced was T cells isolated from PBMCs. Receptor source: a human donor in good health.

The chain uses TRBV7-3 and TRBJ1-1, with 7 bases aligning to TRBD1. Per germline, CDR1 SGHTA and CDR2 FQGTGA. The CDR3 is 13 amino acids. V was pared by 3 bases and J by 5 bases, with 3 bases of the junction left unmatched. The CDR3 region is CASSFQGETEAFF. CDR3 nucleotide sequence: TGTGCCAGCAGCTTCCAGGGGGAAACTGAAGCTTTCTTT.

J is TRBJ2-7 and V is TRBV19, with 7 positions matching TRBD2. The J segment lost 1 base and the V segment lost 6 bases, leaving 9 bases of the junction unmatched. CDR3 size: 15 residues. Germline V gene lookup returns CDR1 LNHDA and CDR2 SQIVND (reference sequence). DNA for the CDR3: TGTGCCAGTAGCCTCGGGGTAGCGGGTTCCTACGAGCAGTACTTC. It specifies CASSLGVAGSYEQYF.

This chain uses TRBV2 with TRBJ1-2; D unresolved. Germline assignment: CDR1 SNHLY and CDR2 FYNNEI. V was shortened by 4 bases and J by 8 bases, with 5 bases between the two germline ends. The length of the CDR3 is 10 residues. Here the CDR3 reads CASSGEGYTF. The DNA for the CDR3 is TGTGCCAGCAGTGGCGAAGGCTACACCTTC.

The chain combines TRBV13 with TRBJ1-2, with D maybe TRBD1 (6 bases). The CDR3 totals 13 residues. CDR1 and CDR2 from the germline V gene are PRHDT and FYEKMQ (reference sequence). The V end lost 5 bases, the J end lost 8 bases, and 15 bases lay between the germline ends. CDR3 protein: CASSLQGLGGYTF. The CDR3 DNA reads TGTGCCAGCAGCCTACAGGGACTAGGGGGCTACACCTTC.

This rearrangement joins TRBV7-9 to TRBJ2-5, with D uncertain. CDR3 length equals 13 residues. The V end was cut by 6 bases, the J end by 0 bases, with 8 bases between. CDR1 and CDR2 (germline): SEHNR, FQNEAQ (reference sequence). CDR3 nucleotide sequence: TGTGCCAGCAGACCCAGGTACCAAGAGACCCAGTACTTC. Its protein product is CASRPRYQETQYF.

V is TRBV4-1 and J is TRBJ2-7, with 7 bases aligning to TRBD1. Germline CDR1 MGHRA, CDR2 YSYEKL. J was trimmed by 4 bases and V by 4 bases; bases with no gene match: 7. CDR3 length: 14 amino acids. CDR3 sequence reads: CASSPRTGEYEQYF. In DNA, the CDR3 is TGCGCCAGCAGCCCTAGAACAGGGGAATACGAGCAGTACTTC.

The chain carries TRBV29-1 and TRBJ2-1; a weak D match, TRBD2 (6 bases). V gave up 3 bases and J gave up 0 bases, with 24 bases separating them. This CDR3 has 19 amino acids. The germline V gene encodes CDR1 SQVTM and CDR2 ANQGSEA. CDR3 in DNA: TGCAGCGTTGATTTCCCCACTAGCTCCCAAAGAGGCTCCTACAATGAGCAGTTCTTC. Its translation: CSVDFPTSSQRGSYNEQFF.

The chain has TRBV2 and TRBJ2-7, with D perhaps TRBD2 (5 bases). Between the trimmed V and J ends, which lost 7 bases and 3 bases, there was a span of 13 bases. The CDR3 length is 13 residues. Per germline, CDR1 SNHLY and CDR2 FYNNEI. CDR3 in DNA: TGTGCCAGCATCCCGGACTCCTTCTACGAGCAGTACTTC. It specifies CASIPDSFYEQYF.

The CDR3 coding sequence is TGTGCCAGTTCCAGGGTTGGTTCGTCCTACGAGCAGTACTTC. Residues: CASSRVGSSYEQYF. The gene calls are TRBV28 and TRBJ2-7, with D possibly matching TRBD1 (5 bases). The ends were cut back, 9 bases at V and 1 base at J, with 16 bases in the middle. The CDR3 loop spans 14 amino acids. Germline lookup yields CDR1 MDHEN and CDR2 SYDVKM.

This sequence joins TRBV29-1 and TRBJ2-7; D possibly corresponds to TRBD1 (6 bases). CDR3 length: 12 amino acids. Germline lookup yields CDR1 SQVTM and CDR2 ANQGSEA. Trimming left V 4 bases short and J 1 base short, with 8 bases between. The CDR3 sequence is CSVARGSYEQYF. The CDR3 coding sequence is TGCAGCGTTGCCAGGGGTTCCTACGAGCAGTACTTC.

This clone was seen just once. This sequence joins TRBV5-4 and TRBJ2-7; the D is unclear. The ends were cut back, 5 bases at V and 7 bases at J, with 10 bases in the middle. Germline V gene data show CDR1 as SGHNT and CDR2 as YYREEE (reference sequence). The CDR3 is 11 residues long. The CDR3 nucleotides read TGTGCCAGCAGGATGGGCATGGAGCAGTACTTC. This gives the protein CASRMGMEQYF.

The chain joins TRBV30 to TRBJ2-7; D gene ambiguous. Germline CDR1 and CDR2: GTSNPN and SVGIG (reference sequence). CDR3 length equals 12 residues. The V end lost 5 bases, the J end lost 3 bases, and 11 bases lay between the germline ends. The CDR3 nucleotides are TGTGCCTGGTCCCTAGTTTACTACGAGCAGTACTTC. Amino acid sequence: CAWSLVYYEQYF.

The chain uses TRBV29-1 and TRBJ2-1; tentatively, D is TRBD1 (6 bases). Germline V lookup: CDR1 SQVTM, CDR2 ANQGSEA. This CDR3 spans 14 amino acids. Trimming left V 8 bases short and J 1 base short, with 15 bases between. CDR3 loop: CSPDSEVSYNEQFF. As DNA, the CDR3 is TGCAGCCCGGACAGCGAGGTATCCTACAATGAGCAGTTCTTC.

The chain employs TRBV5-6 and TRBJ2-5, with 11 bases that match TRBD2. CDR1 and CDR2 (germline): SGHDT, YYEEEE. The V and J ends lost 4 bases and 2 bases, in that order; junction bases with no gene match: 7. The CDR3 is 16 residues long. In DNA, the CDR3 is TGTGCCAGCAGCCTAGCGGGAGGCCCTAATCAAGAGACCCAGTACTTC. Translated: CASSLAGGPNQETQYF.

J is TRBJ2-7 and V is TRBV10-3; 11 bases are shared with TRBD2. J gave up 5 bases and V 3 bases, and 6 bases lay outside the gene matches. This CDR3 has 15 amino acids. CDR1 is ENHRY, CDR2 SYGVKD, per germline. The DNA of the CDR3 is TGTGCCATCAGTGAATCACTAGCGGGAGTTCACGAGCAGTACTTC. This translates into CAISESLAGVHEQYF.

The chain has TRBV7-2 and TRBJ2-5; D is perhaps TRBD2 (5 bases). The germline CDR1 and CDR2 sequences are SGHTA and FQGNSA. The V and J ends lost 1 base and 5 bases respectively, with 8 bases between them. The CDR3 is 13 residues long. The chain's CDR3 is CASSLGGWETQYF. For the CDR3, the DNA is TGTGCCAGCAGCTTAGGAGGGTGGGAGACCCAGTACTTC.

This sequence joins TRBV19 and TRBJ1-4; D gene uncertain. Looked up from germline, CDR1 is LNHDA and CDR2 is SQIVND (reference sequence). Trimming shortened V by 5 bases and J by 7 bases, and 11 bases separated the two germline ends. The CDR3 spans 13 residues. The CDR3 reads CASSLGGTEKLFF. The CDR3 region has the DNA TGTGCCAGTAGTCTGGGAGGTACTGAAAAACTGTTTTTT.

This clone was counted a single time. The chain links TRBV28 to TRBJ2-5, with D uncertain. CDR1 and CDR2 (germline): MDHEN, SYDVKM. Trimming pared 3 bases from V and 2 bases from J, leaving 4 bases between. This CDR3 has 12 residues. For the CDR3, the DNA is TGTGCCAGCAGTTTGTATCAAGAGACCCAGTACTTC. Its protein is CASSLYQETQYF.

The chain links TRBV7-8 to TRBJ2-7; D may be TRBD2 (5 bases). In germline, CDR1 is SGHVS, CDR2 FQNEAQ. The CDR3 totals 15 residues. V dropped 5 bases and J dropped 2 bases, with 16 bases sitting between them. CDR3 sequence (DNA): TGTGCCAGCAGCCCGCCGGGAATAGGAACCTACGAGCAGTACTTC. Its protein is CASSPPGIGTYEQYF.

In DNA, the CDR3 is TGTGCCAGCAGTTACTCCGAGGGGGTATCCCAAGAGACCCAGTACTTC. It translates to CASSYSEGVSQETQYF. This rearrangement joins TRBV6-5 to TRBJ2-5, with a tentative D call TRBD1 (6 bases). The V and J ends lost 0 bases and 1 base respectively, with 12 bases between them. From germline, CDR1 is MNHEY and CDR2 SVGAGI. The CDR3 length is 16 residues.